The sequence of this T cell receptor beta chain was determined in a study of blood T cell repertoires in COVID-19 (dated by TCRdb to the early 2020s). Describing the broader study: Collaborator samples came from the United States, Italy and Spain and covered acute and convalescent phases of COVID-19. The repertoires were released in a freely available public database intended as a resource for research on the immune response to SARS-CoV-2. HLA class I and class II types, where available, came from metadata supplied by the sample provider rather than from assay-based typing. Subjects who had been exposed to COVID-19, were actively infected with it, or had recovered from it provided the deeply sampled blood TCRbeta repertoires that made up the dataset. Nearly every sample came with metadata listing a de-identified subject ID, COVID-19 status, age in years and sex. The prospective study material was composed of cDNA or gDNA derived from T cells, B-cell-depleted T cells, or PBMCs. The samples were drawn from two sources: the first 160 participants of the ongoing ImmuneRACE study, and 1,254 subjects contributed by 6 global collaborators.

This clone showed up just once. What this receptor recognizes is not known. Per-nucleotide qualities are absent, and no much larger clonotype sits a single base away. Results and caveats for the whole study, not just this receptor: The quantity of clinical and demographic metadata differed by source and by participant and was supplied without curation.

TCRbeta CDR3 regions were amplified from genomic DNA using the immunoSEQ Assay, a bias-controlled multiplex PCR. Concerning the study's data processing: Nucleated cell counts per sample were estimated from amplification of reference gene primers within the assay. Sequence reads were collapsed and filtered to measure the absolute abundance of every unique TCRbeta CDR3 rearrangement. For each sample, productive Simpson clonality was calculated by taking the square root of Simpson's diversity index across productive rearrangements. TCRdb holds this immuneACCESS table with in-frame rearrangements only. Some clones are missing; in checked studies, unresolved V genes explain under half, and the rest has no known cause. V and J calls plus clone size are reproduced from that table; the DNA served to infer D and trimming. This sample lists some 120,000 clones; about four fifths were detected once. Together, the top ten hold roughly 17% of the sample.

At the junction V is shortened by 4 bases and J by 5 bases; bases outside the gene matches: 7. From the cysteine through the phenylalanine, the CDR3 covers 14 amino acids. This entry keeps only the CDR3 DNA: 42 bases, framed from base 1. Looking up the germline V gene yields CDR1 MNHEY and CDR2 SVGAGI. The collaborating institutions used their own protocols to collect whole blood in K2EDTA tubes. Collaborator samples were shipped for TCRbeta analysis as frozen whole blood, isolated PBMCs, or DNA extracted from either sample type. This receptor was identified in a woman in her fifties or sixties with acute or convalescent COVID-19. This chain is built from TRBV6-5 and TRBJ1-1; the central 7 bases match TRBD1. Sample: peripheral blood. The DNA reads TGTGCCAGCAGTTGGACAGGCCCGCAGACTGAAGCTTTCTTT. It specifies CASSWTGPQTEAFF.